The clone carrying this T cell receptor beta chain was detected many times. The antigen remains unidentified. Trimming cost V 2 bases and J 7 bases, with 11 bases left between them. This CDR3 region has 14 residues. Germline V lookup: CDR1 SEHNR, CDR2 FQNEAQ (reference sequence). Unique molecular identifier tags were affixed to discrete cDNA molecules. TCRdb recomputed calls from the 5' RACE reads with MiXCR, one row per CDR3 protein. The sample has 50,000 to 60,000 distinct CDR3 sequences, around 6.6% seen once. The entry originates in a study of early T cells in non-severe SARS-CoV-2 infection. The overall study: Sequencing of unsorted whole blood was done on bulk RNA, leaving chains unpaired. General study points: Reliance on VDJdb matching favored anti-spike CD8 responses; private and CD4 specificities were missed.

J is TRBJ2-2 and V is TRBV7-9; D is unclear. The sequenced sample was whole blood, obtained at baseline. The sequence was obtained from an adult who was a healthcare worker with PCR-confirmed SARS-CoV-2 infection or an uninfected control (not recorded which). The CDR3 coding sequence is TGTGCCAGCAGCTTACATGGCAAAGACGGGGAGCTGTTTTTT. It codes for CASSLHGKDGELFF.